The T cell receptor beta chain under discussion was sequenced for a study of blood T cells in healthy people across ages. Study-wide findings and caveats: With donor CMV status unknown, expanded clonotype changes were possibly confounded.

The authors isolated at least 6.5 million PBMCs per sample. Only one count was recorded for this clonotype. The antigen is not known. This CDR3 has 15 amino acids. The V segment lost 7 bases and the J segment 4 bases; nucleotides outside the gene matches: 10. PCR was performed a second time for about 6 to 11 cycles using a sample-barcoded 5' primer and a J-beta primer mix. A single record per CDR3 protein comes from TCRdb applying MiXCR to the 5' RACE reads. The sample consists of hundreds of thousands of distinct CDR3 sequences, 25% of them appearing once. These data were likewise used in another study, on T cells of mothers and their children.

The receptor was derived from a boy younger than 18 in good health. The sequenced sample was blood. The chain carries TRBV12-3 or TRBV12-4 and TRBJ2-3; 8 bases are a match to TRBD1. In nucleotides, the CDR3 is TGTGCCAGCACCACAGGGGGGATTGGTGCAGATACGCAGTATTTT. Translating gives CASTTGGIGADTQYF.